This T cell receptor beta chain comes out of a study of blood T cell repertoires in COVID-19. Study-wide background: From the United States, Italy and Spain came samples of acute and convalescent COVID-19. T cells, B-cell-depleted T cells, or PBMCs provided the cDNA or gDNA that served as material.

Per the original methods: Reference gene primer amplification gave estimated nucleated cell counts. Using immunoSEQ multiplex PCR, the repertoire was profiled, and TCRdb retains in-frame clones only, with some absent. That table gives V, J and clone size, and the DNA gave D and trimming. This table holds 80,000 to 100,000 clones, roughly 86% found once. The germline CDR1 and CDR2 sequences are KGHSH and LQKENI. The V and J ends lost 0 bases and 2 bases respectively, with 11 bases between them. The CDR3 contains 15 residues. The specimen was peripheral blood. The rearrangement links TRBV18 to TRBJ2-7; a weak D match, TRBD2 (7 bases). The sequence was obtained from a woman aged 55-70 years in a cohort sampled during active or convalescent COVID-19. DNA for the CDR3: TGTGCCAGCTCACCACCGGCGGGGGCGGCCTACGAGCAGTACTTC. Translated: CASSPPAGAAYEQYF. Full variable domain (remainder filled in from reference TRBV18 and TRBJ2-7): NAGVMQNPRHLVRRRGQEARLRCSPMKGHSHVYWYRQLPEEGLKFMVYLQKENIIDESGMPKERFSAEFPKEGPSILRIQQVVRGDSAAYFCASSPPAGAAYEQYFGPGTRLTVT.